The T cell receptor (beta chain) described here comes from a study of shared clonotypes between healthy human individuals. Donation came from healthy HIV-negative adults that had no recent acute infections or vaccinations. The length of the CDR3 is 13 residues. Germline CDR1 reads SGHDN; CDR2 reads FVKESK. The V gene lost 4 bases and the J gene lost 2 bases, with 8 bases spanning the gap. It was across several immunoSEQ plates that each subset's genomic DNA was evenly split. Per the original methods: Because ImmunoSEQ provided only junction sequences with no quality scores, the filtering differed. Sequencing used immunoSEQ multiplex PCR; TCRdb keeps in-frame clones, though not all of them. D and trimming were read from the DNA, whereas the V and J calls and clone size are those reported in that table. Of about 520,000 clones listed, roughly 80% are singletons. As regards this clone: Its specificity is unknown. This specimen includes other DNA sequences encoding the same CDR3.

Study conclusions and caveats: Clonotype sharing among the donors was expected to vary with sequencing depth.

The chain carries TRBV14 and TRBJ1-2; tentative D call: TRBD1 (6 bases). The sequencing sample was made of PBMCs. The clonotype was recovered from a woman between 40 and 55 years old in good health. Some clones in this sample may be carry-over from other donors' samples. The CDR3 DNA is TGTGCCAGCAGCCTAACAGGGAACTATGGCTACACCTTC. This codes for CASSLTGNYGYTF.